This TCR beta chain stems from a study of OX40 agonist ivuxolimab in advanced cancers. Germline V gives CDR1 SEHNR, CDR2 FQNEAQ (reference sequence). V lost 10 bases and J lost 4, with 28 bases in between. This CDR3 spans 17 amino acids. Assay used: immunoSEQ multiplex PCR; TCRdb lists only in-frame clones, some missing. The data show 61,000 or so clones, around 87% seen once. The clonotype was recovered from an adult with an advanced solid tumor such as melanoma, head and neck, liver or kidney cancer. Sequences were derived from CD4+ or CD8+ T cells sorted from blood, sampled in a trial of the OX40 agonist ivuxolimab. V and J are TRBV7-9 and TRBJ1-1, with a tentative D call TRBD1 (5 bases). The CDR3 sequence: CATAYPGGRAGGTEAFF. As DNA, the CDR3 is TGTGCCACAGCCTACCCCGGCGGCAGGGCGGGTGGCACTGAAGCTTTCTTT.